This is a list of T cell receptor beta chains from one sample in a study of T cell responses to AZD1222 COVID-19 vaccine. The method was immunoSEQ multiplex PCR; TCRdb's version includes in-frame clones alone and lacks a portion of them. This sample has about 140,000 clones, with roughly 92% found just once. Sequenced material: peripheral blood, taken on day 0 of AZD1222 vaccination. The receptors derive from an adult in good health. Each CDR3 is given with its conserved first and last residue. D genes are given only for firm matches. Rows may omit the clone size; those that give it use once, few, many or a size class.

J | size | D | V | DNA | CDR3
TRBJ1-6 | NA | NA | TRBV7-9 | TGTGCCAGCAGCTTAGCTCAAGCGTATTCACCCCTCCACTTT | CASSLAQAYSPLHF
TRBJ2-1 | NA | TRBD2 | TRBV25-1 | TGTGCCAGCAGTGACCTAGCGGGGGGGGTAGGAGAGCAGTTCTTC | CASSDLAGGVGEQFF
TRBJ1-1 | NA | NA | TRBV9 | TGTGCCAGCAGCGTAGAGGGGGGGATGGACACTGAAGCTTTCTTT | CASSVEGGMDTEAFF
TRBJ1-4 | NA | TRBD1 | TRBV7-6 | TGTGCCAGCAGCTTAGGCCAGCCAGGGGGGGCTGAAAAACTGTTTTTT | CASSLGQPGGAEKLFF
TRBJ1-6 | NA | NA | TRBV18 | TGTGCCAGCTCACCAGGGGCACAGGGTGGTTCACCCCTCCACTTT | CASSPGAQGGSPLHF
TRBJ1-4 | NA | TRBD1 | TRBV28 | TGTGCCAGCAGACCCTCAGGGGGTAATGAAAAACTGTTTTTT | CASRPSGGNEKLFF
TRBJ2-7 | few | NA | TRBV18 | TGTGCCAGCTCACCAAGTCCGGGGGCCTACGAGCAGTACTTC | CASSPSPGAYEQYF
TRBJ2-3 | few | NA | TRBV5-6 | TGTGCCAGCAGCTTGATGCGGGGCGATACGCAGTATTTT | CASSLMRGDTQYF
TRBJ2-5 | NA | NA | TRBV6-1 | TGTGCCAGCAGTGTGGGACACTCTATGGGCCCTCAAGAGACCCAGTACTTC | CASSVGHSMGPQETQYF
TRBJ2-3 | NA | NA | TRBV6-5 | TGTGCCAGCAGTTACCTGGGGCCGTCGTATCCCGGTACGCAGTATTTT | CASSYLGPSYPGTQYF
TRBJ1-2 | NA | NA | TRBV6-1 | TGTGCCAGCAGTGAATTGAACTCCCCGAGGTACTATGGCTACACCTTC | CASSELNSPRYYGYTF
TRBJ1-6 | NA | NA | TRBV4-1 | TGCGCCAGCAGCCAAGGAATTAATTCACCCCTCCACTTT | CASSQGINSPLHF
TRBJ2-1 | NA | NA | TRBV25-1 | TGTGCCAGCAGTTTACCACGCTCCTACAATGAGCAGTTCTTC | CASSLPRSYNEQFF
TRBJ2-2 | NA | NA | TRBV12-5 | TGTGCTAGTGGTTTGGTACTGGGGGGCCGACTCACCGGGGAGCTGTTTTTT | CASGLVLGGRLTGELFF
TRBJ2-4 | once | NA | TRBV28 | TGTGCCAGCAGTTTATCCGGTGAAAAAGGAGACATTCAGTACTTC | CASSLSGEKGDIQYF
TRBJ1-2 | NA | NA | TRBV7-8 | TGTGCCAGCAGCTTAGAGGCAATGGGCCTACGTGGCTACACCTTC | CASSLEAMGLRGYTF
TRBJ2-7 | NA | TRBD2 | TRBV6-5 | TGTGCCAGCACCCCTGGGGGGGGAGTCGTGTACGAGCAGTACTTC | CASTPGGGVVYEQYF
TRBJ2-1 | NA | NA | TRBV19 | TGTGCCAGTACCCCCTCTTCGACCCCCTCCTACAATGAGCAGTTCTTC | CASTPSSTPSYNEQFF
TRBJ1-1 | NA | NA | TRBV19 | TGTGCCAGTAGTAACCAGTGGGGGGCGGACACTGAAGCTTTCTTT | CASSNQWGADTEAFF
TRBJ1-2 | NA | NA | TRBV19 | TGTGCCAGTAGTTCATCTACAGGGTTGGCCTATGGCTACACCTTC | CASSSSTGLAYGYTF
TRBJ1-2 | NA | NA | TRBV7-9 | TGTGCCAGCAGCTTATCCCCGGGGGAAGGCTACACCTTC | CASSLSPGEGYTF
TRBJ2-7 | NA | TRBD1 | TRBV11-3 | TGTGCCAGCAGCGCTGGGCTGGGACAGGGAGTCACCTACGAGCAGTACTTC | CASSAGLGQGVTYEQYF
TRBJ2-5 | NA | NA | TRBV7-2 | TGTGCCAGCAGCTTAGGGTTGGGGCGGGAGACCCAGTACTTC | CASSLGLGRETQYF
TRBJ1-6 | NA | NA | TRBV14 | TGTGCCAGCAGCCAATATCGGCGGAATTCACCCCTCCACTTT | CASSQYRRNSPLHF
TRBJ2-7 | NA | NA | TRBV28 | TGTGCCAGCAGTCCCTTGGGTTCCTACGAGCAGTACTTC | CASSPLGSYEQYF
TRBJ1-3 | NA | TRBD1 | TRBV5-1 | TGCGCCAGCAGCTTGGAGACAGGGTCTGGAAACACCATATATTTT | CASSLETGSGNTIYF
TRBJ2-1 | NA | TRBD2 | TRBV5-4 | TGTGCCAGCAGCTACGGGACTAGTGACTCTGGGGCCTCGAATGAGCAGTTCTTC | CASSYGTSDSGASNEQFF
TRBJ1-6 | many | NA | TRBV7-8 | TGTGCCAGCAGCTGGGACCGCTATAATTCACCCCTCCACTTT | CASSWDRYNSPLHF
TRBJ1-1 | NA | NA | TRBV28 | TGTGCCAGCGATCGACCATGGGGCGGGAGAAGAACTGAAGCTTTCTTT | CASDRPWGGRRTEAFF
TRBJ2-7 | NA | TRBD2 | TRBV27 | TGTGCCAGCAGTCACCCCGGGGGGACCTACGAGCAGTACTTC | CASSHPGGTYEQYF
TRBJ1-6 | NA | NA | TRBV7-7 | TGTGCTAGCAGCTTAGATCTATCCTCCAATTCACCCCTCCACTTT | CASSLDLSSNSPLHF
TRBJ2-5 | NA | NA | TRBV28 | TGTGCCAGCAGTGCAGTCCCCCAAGAGACCCAGTACTTC | CASSAVPQETQYF
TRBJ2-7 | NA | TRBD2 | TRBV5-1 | TGCGCCAGCAGCTTGAGTGCGGGAGTCGGTCACGAGCAGTACTTC | CASSLSAGVGHEQYF
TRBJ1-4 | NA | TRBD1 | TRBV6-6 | TGTGCCAGCAGTCTAAGGCAGGGGGCGGCAACTAATGAAAAACTGTTTTTT | CASSLRQGAATNEKLFF
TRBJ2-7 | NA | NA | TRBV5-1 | TGCGCCAGCAGCCCAATGGACGGGAGCTCCTACGAGCAGTACTTC | CASSPMDGSSYEQYF
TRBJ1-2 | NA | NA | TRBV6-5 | TGTGCCAGCAGTAGGACAGAGTTTTATGGCTACACCTTC | CASSRTEFYGYTF
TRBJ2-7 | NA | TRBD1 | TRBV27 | TGTGCCAGCAGTGCCGGGACAGGGGGATACGAGCAGTACTTC | CASSAGTGGYEQYF
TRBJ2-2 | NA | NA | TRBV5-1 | TGCGCCAGCAGCCAGACAGCGAACACCGGGGAGCTGTTTTTT | CASSQTANTGELFF
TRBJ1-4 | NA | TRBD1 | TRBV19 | TGTGCCAGCGCTAAAAACAGGGGAGGAGAAGAAAAACTGTTTTTT | CASAKNRGGEEKLFF
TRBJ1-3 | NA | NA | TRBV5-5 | TGTGCCAGCAGCCGCCAAACTGGAAACACCATATATTTT | CASSRQTGNTIYF
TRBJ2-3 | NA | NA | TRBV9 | TGTGCCAGCAGCTCCGGACAGTCTAGCACAGATACGCAGTATTTT | CASSSGQSSTDTQYF
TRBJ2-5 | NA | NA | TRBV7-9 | TGTGCCAGCAGCCCCGGACAGTCGTCGGAGACCCAGTACTTC | CASSPGQSSETQYF
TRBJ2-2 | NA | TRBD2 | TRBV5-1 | TGCGCCAGCAGCCAAAGCGGGAGGGCCGGTAACACCGGGGAGCTGTTTTTT | CASSQSGRAGNTGELFF
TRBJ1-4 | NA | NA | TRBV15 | TGTGCCACCAGCAGAGGACAGAGTAATGAAAAACTGTTTTTT | CATSRGQSNEKLFF
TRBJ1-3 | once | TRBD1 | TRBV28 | TGTGCCAGCAGTTTCTCCGGACAGGGGGGAAACACCATATATTTT | CASSFSGQGGNTIYF